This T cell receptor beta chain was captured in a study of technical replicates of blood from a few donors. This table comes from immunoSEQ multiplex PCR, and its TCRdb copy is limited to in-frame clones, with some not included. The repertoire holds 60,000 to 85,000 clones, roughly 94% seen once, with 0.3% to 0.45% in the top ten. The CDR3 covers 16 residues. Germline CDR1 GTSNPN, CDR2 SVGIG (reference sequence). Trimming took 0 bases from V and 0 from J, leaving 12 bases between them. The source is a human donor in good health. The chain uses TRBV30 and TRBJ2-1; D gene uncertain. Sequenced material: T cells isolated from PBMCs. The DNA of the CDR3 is TGTGCCTGGAGTGTATCAAAGAGGAGCTCCTACAATGAGCAGTTCTTC. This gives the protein CAWSVSKRSSYNEQFF. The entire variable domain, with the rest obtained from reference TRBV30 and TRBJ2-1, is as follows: SQTIHQWPATLVQPVGSPLSLECTVEGTSNPNLYWYRQAAGRGLQLLFYSVGIGQISSEVPQNLSASRPQDRQFILSSKKLLLSDSGFYLCAWSVSKRSSYNEQFFGPGTRLTVL.